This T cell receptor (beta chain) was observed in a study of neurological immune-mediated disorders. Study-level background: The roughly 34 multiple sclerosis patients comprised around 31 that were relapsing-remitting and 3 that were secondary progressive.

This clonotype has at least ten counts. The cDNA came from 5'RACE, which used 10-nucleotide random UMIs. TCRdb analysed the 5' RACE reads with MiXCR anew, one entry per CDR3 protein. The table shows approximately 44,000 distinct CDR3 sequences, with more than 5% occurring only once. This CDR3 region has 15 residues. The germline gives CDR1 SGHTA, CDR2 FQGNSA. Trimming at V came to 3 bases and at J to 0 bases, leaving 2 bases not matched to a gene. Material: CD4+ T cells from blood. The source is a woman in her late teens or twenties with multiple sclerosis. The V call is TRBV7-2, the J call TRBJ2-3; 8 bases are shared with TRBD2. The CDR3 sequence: CASSFSSGSTDTQYF. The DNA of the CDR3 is TGTGCCAGCAGCTTCTCTAGCGGGAGCACAGATACGCAGTATTTT.